What follows is one T cell receptor beta chain and its context. Its specificity is not known. PCR involved 60 Vbeta and 13 Jbeta primers. The assay was immunoSEQ multiplex PCR, and TCRdb's table has in-frame clones only and misses some. The data hold 120,000 to 150,000 clones, with roughly 80% observed a single time. This specimen belongs to a study of cytomegalovirus exposure and HLA in healthy donors. The wider study: A data release that came early held approximately 85 million unique TCRs from HLA-typed donors.

The CDR3 spans 14 residues. The V end lost 1 base, the J end lost 3 bases, and 11 bases lay between the germline ends. CDR1 is SGHNT and CDR2 is YYREEE in the germline V gene (reference sequence). Study-wide results and caveats: Some V segments could not be told apart, so they were left out, TRBV6-2 and TRBV6-3 among them. Researchers counted around 180 TCR beta chains as cytomegalovirus-associated.

This TCR derives from a woman between 45 and 60 years old in good health and CMV-seropositive. The chain is built from TRBV5-4 and TRBJ2-7; D remains unclear. The material sequenced was PBMCs. The CDR3 region has the DNA TGTGCCAGCAGCTTGCTTGGCGGTAACTACGAGCAGTACTTC. It yields the protein CASSLLGGNYEQYF.